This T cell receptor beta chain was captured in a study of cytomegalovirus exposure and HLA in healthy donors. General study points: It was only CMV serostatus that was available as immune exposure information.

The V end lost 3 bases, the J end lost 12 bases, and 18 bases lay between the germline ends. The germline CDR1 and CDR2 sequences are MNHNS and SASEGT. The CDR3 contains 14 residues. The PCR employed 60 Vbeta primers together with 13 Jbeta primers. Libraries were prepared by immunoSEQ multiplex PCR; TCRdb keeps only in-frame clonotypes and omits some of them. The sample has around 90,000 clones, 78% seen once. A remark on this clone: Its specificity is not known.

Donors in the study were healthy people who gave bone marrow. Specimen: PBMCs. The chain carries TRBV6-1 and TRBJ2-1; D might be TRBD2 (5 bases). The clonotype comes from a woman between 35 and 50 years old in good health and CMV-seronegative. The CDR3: CASSEGAPFRGQFF. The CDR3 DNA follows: TGTGCCAGCAGTGAGGGTGCCCCCTTTCGGGGGCAGTTCTTC.